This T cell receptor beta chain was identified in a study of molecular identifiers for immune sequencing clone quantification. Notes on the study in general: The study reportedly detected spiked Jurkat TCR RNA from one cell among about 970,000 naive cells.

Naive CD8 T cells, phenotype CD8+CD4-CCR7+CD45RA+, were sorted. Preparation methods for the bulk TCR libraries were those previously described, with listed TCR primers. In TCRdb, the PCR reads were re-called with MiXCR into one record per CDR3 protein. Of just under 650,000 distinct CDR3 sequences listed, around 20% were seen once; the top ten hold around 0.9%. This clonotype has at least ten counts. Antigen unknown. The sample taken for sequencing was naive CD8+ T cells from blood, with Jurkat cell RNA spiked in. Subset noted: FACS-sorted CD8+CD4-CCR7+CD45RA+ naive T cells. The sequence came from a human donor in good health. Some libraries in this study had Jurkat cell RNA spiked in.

The CDR3 here is CASSTTGADQGYTF. CDR3 nucleotide sequence: TGTGCCAGCAGTACGACAGGGGCAGATCAAGGCTACACCTTC. The chain joins TRBV12-3 or TRBV12-4 to TRBJ1-2; the match to TRBD1 covers 8 bases. The CDR3 runs 14 residues. The V and J ends lost 5 bases and 8 bases, in that order; junction bases with no gene match: 10.